Presented here are 28 T cell receptor beta chains from one specimen sequenced in a study of blood T cell repertoires in COVID-19. Profiled with immunoSEQ multiplex PCR; TCRdb holds only in-frame clones, not every one. Altogether around 180,000 clones are present, 88% being singletons, with the ten largest covering about 4.1%. Source material: peripheral blood. The receptor set was obtained from a woman aged 30 to 39 with acute or convalescent COVID-19.

The CDR3 DNA reads as TGTGCCAGCGGGGGCGGGGAGACCCAGTACTTC. It is translated as CASGGGETQYF. This chain joins TRBV28 and TRBJ2-5; perhaps TRBD1 as D (6 bases). The germline V and J ends were trimmed by 8 bases and 5 bases, with 9 bases remaining between them. The CDR3 has 11 residues. Germline loops: CDR1 MDHEN, CDR2 SYDVKM.

The V call is TRBV10-1, the J call TRBJ2-2; 9 bases are shared with TRBD2. CDR1 and CDR2 (germline): WNHNN, SYGVQD (reference sequence). Trimming cost V 6 bases and J 5 bases; bases outside gene matches: 4. This CDR3 is 14 amino acids long. The CDR3 reads CASSAGGNTGELFF. The CDR3, as DNA: TGCGCCAGCAGCGCGGGAGGGAATACCGGGGAGCTGTTTTTT.

This chain uses TRBV12-3 or TRBV12-4 with TRBJ1-2; the D is unclear. The CDR3 is 12 residues long. V was clipped by 5 bases and J by 8 bases, with 12 bases between them. CDR3 bases: TGTGCCAGCAGTAACGACATCAGAGGCTACACCTTC. Translation: CASSNDIRGYTF.

The V and J genes are TRBV2 and TRBJ1-6, with 9 positions matching TRBD1. Germline CDR1 reads SNHLY; CDR2 reads FYNNEI. The ends lost 5 bases at V and 9 bases at J; junction bases unmatched: 5. The CDR3 is made up of 14 amino acids. The CDR3 DNA sequence: TGTGCCAGCAGTTCCGACAGGGGGATTTCACCCCTCCACTTT. It specifies CASSSDRGISPLHF.

V usage is TRBV19 and J usage is TRBJ1-5; D not resolved. V lost 5 bases and J lost 1, with 12 bases in between. Per the germline V gene, CDR1 is LNHDA and CDR2 is SQIVND (reference sequence). This CDR3 has 15 amino acids. CDR3 in DNA: TGTGCCAGTAGTGACATCCTCAGGAGCAATCAGCCCCAGCATTTT. Its translation is CASSDILRSNQPQHF.

The chain combines TRBV28 with TRBJ1-4, with a weak D call TRBD1 (5 bases). CDR1 is MDHEN and CDR2 is SYDVKM in the germline V gene. V lost 2 bases and J 1 base, leaving 14 bases between the germline ends. The CDR3 consists of 17 residues. In nucleotides, the CDR3 is TGTGCCAGCAGTTTACCTGGGGGAGGGGAAACTAATGAAAAACTGTTTTTT. Its protein product is CASSLPGGGETNEKLFF.

The chain joins TRBV29-1 to TRBJ2-7; tentatively, D is TRBD2 (6 bases). Trimming removed 7 bases at V and 5 bases at J, with 12 bases between. The V gene's germline CDR1 is SQVTM and CDR2 ANQGSEA. The CDR3 has 11 residues. The CDR3 coding sequence is TGCAGCGGGAGGGTGCGGGACGAGCAGTACTTC. Translation: CSGRVRDEQYF.

The chain joins TRBV5-1 to TRBJ2-2; possibly TRBD1 for D (5 bases). The V gene lost 7 bases and the J gene lost 5 bases, with 18 bases spanning the gap. The CDR3 consists of 15 residues. CDR1 is SGHRS and CDR2 is YFSETQ in the germline V gene. The CDR3: CASCLGQHGTGELFF. In DNA form, the CDR3 reads TGCGCCAGCTGCCTAGGACAACACGGAACCGGGGAGCTGTTTTTT.

This chain connects TRBV6-5 to TRBJ1-2; no clear D. This CDR3 is built from 14 residues. The V gene lost 7 bases and the J gene lost 8 bases, with 20 bases spanning the gap. Germline CDR1 and CDR2: MNHEY and SVGAGI. This CDR3 reads CASTKRTRGFGYTF. CDR3 in DNA: TGTGCCAGCACCAAAAGAACCCGAGGGTTCGGCTACACCTTC.

The chain combines TRBV7-9 with TRBJ1-1; 7 nucleotides match TRBD1. This CDR3 contains 15 residues. V lost 4 bases to trimming and J lost 3 bases; unmatched junction nucleotides: 8. The V gene's germline CDR1 is SEHNR and CDR2 FQNEAQ (reference sequence). CDR3 sequence (DNA): TGTGCCAGCAGCTCACCTCGACAGGGAGACACTGAAGCTTTCTTT. It is translated as CASSSPRQGDTEAFF.

This clone came up many times. The chain couples TRBV30 to TRBJ1-3, with unresolved D. CDR1 and CDR2 from the germline V gene are GTSNPN and SVGIG (reference sequence). This CDR3 is 13 amino acids long. Trimming removed 1 base from V and 0 bases from J, with 4 bases in between. In DNA, the CDR3 is TGTGCCTGGAGTGACGGCTCTGGAAACACCATATATTTT. Its protein is CAWSDGSGNTIYF.

The chain is built from TRBV28 and TRBJ1-4; D ambiguous. V lost 3 bases, J lost 12 bases, and 8 bases lay in between. Germline CDR1 MDHEN, CDR2 SYDVKM. The CDR3 extends over 11 amino acids. The CDR3 region is CASSFLGELFF. The CDR3 DNA reads as TGTGCCAGCAGTTTCCTCGGGGAACTGTTTTTT.

The V call is TRBV28, the J call TRBJ1-1; D not certain. Germline V gene sequence: CDR1 MDHEN, CDR2 SYDVKM. The CDR3 has 13 residues. With 2 bases removed from V and 7 bases from J, the gap between germline ends came to 11 bases. The CDR3, as DNA: TGTGCCAGCAGTTTACGTTCTTCGGGTGAAGCTTTCTTT. It is translated as CASSLRSSGEAFF.

The chain has TRBV27 and TRBJ2-1, with D perhaps matching TRBD2 (5 bases). In germline, CDR1 is MNHEY, CDR2 SMNVEV (reference sequence). The CDR3 consists of 15 residues. V lost 5 bases and J lost 1, with 12 bases in between. CDR3 in amino acids: CASSPSTSSYNEQFF. Written as DNA, the CDR3 is TGTGCCAGCAGTCCATCTACTAGTTCCTACAATGAGCAGTTCTTC.

This chain links TRBV3-1 (or the pseudogene TRBV3-2) with TRBJ1-3; D ambiguous. Looked up from germline, CDR1 is LGHDT and CDR2 is YNNKEL (reference sequence). CDR3 length: 11 residues. V lost 8 bases, J lost 0 bases, and 2 bases lay in between. The CDR3, as DNA: TGTGCCAGCCGCTCTGGAAACACCATATATTTT. Its translation is CASRSGNTIYF.

This clone was observed a single time. The chain has TRBV6-5 and TRBJ2-3; 8 nucleotides line up with TRBD2. With 3 bases clipped from V and 4 bases from J, the junction kept 6 bases outside the gene matches. Germline V gives CDR1 MNHEY, CDR2 SVGAGI. This CDR3 contains 15 residues. CDR3 DNA: TGTGCCAGCAGTTATGGTAGCGGGAACCCAGATACGCAGTATTTT. This translates into CASSYGSGNPDTQYF.

The rearrangement uses TRBV5-1 and TRBJ2-7; 7 bases fit TRBD2. The CDR3 runs to 15 residues. V lost 0 bases, J lost 4 bases, and 7 bases stayed unmatched. CDR1 is SGHRS, CDR2 YFSETQ, per germline. For the CDR3, the DNA is TGCGCCAGCAGCTTGGGGGCTAGCGGAGGTTACGAGCAGTACTTC. It codes for CASSLGASGGYEQYF.

This rearrangement joins TRBV12-3 or TRBV12-4 to TRBJ2-3; D is unresolved. The CDR3 runs 12 residues. Trimming took 5 bases from V and 9 from J, leaving 12 bases between them. CDR3 amino acids: CASSLPRGTQYF. CDR3 coding DNA: TGTGCCAGCAGTCTACCGCGAGGCACGCAGTATTTT.

J is TRBJ1-2 and V is TRBV16; the match to TRBD1 covers 8 bases. J gave up 2 bases and V 2 bases, and 4 bases lay outside the gene matches. CDR3 length: 15 residues. Germline V gene data show CDR1 as KGHSY and CDR2 as FQNENV. This CDR3 reads CASSQTGTGNYGYTF. DNA of the CDR3: TGTGCCAGCAGCCAAACCGGGACAGGAAACTATGGCTACACCTTC.

The chain uses TRBV3-1 (or the pseudogene TRBV3-2) and TRBJ2-1, with 8 positions matching TRBD2. The germline CDR1 and CDR2 sequences are LGHDT and YNNKEL (reference sequence). The CDR3 extends over 13 amino acids. CDR3 nucleotides: TGTGCGAGCTCAGGGACTAGTAGGAATGAGCAGTTCTTC. This codes for CASSGTSRNEQFF.

The sample holds a few counts of this clone. The CDR3 DNA reads TGTGCCAGCAGCCAATTCCCTCGTGGAGGCACCGGGGAGCTGTTTTTT. This encodes CASSQFPRGGTGELFF. The chain uses TRBV3-1 (or the pseudogene TRBV3-2) and TRBJ2-2, with D possibly matching TRBD2 (5 bases). V shed 2 bases and J shed 4 bases, with 14 bases lying between them. The germline gives CDR1 LGHDT, CDR2 YNNKEL (reference sequence). This CDR3 spans 16 amino acids.

This clone was seen just once. The chain is built from TRBV6-5 and TRBJ1-6; a possible D gene is TRBD1 (6 bases). Between the trimmed V and J ends, which lost 0 bases and 10 bases, there was a span of 16 bases. CDR1 MNHEY and CDR2 SVGAGI come from the germline V gene. The CDR3 is made up of 16 amino acids. CDR3 protein: CASSYSRNTGNSPLHF. In nucleotides, the CDR3 is TGTGCCAGCAGTTACTCCCGTAACACAGGGAACTCACCCCTCCACTTT.

Written as DNA, the CDR3 is TGTGCCAGCAGTTACGGGACAGGGAGTCAGCCCCAGCATTTT. This translates into CASSYGTGSQPQHF. The rearrangement joins TRBV6-6 to TRBJ1-5; TRBD1 matches at 9 bases. The V gene end was trimmed by 2 bases and the J gene end by 6 bases; junction bases not matched to a gene: 2. This CDR3 contains 14 residues. Germline V gene sequence: CDR1 MNHNY, CDR2 SVGAGI (reference sequence).

This chain links TRBV13 with TRBJ1-2; perhaps TRBD1 as D (5 bases). V lost 8 bases and J lost 8, with 21 bases in between. CDR1 PRHDT and CDR2 FYEKMQ come from the germline V gene (reference sequence). The CDR3 is 14 residues long. The CDR3 region is CASGQSGGGRGYTF. The CDR3 DNA reads TGTGCCAGCGGCCAATCGGGGGGAGGGCGCGGCTACACCTTC.

The chain combines TRBV20-1 with TRBJ1-1; a possible D gene is TRBD1 (5 bases). V was shortened by 6 bases and J by 6 bases, with 11 bases between the two germline ends. Germline values: CDR1 DFQATT, CDR2 SNEGSKA (reference sequence). This CDR3 contains 11 residues. The CDR3 reads CSASDRAEAFF. As DNA, the CDR3 is TGCAGTGCGAGCGACAGAGCTGAAGCTTTCTTT.

This rearrangement joins TRBV30 to TRBJ2-7, with D hard to call. The CDR3 totals 15 residues. Germline V gives CDR1 GTSNPN, CDR2 SVGIG (reference sequence). V lost 2 bases, J lost 3 bases, and 17 bases lay in between. CDR3 sequence: CAWSPHPQILYEQYF. CDR3 in DNA: TGTGCCTGGAGTCCCCACCCACAGATACTCTACGAGCAGTACTTC.

The gene calls are TRBV6-5 and TRBJ2-3, with 8 bases aligning to TRBD2. Looked up from germline, CDR1 is MNHEY and CDR2 is SVGAGI. V was pared by 6 bases and J by 8 bases, with 4 bases of the junction left unmatched. The CDR3 is 12 amino acids. CDR3 sequence reads: CASSPAGGTQYF. The CDR3 region has the DNA TGTGCCAGCAGCCCGGCGGGAGGTACGCAGTATTTT.

The chain couples TRBV25-1 to TRBJ1-1; no reliable D call. Germline assignment: CDR1 MGHDK and CDR2 SYGVNS. V shed 4 bases and J shed 3 bases, with 3 bases lying between them. The CDR3 runs 11 residues. The chain's CDR3 is CASSADTEAFF. The CDR3 DNA reads TGTGCCAGCAGTGCCGACACTGAAGCTTTCTTT.